These 21 T cell receptor beta chains were sequenced from one sample in a study of blood T cell repertoires in COVID-19. The assay was immunoSEQ multiplex PCR, and TCRdb's table has in-frame clones only and misses some. The table records about 250,000 clones, about 82% of them present only once. Sequenced input: PBMCs or T cells enriched from blood (not recorded which). The receptor set was obtained from a woman between 50 and 59 years old with acute COVID-19.

This chain connects TRBV2 to TRBJ1-4; maybe TRBD1 (5 bases). The CDR3 runs 13 residues. The germline V gene has CDR1 SNHLY and CDR2 FYNNEI. The V and J ends lost 6 bases and 3 bases respectively, with 8 bases between them. CDR3 residues: CASRTEPNEKLFF. In nucleotides, the CDR3 is TGTGCCAGCAGGACAGAGCCTAATGAAAAACTGTTTTTT.

The chain couples TRBV5-1 to TRBJ1-4, with TRBD1 identical over 7 bases. The CDR3 spans 15 residues. Germline CDR1 and CDR2: SGHRS and YFSETQ. J was trimmed by 3 bases and V by 4 bases; bases with no gene match: 6. The CDR3 nucleotides are TGCGCCAGCAGCCTCTACAGGGGAGCTAATGAAAAACTGTTTTTT. Translation gives CASSLYRGANEKLFF.

This clone is a singleton in its sample. The chain employs TRBV15 and TRBJ2-3, with D unclear. Germline V CDR1 and CDR2: LNHNV, YYDKDF (reference sequence). Trimming removed 3 bases from V and 0 bases from J, with 7 bases in between. CDR3 size: 14 residues. CDR3 amino acids: CATSSRHSTDTQYF. The CDR3 DNA sequence: TGTGCCACCAGCAGCAGGCATAGCACAGATACGCAGTATTTT.

Here the CDR3 reads CASSRDWGNEQFF. In DNA, the CDR3 is TGTGCCAGCAGCAGGGACTGGGGAAATGAGCAGTTCTTC. The chain has TRBV5-4 and TRBJ2-1, with D possibly TRBD2 on 6 matching bases. The length of the CDR3 is 13 residues. The germline CDR1 and CDR2 sequences are SGHNT and YYREEE (reference sequence). Between the trimmed V and J ends, which lost 4 bases and 7 bases, there was a span of 12 bases.

This chain links TRBV7-9 with TRBJ2-7; 8 bases are a match to TRBD1. The CDR3 is made up of 13 amino acids. V lost 5 bases, J lost 3 bases, and 3 bases stayed unmatched. From germline, CDR1 is SEHNR and CDR2 FQNEAQ (reference sequence). In nucleotides, the CDR3 is TGTGCCAGCAGCGTAACAGGGGGCTACGAGCAGTACTTC. This sequence encodes CASSVTGGYEQYF.

The chain recombines TRBV19 with TRBJ1-1; 7 bases map to TRBD1. Germline V lookup: CDR1 LNHDA, CDR2 SQIVND (reference sequence). The CDR3 length is 14 residues. V dropped 1 base and J dropped 7; count of bases not matched to a gene: 6. CDR3 nucleotides: TGTGCCAGTAGTATAGGCGATCGACAGGGTGAAGCTTTCTTT. It specifies CASSIGDRQGEAFF.

The CDR3 DNA follows: TGTGCCAGCAGCCCCTCCCTGGATACGCAGTATTTT. It is translated as CASSPSLDTQYF. The V and J genes are TRBV11-2 and TRBJ2-3; no reliable D call. CDR3 length: 12 amino acids. Trimming removed 5 bases at V and 6 bases at J, with 9 bases between. Looked up from germline, CDR1 is SGHAT and CDR2 is FQNNGV.

This chain joins TRBV11-2 and TRBJ2-3; 8 nucleotides align to TRBD2. The CDR3 is made up of 16 amino acids. The germline CDR1 and CDR2 sequences are SGHAT and FQNNGV. With 5 bases clipped from V and 6 bases from J, the junction kept 13 bases outside the gene matches. The CDR3 sequence: CASSLGYSGTLDTQYF. The CDR3 region has the DNA TGTGCCAGCAGCCTAGGGTATAGCGGGACATTGGATACGCAGTATTTT.

The gene calls are TRBV5-1 and TRBJ1-1; weak D call: TRBD1 (6 bases). This CDR3 spans 14 amino acids. V lost 6 bases and J 1 base, leaving 13 bases between the germline ends. The germline gives CDR1 SGHRS, CDR2 YFSETQ. In DNA, the CDR3 is TGCGCCAGCACATCACAGGGTTGGAACACTGAAGCTTTCTTT. It translates to CASTSQGWNTEAFF.

This chain connects TRBV7-9 to TRBJ1-4, with 7 nucleotides matching TRBD1. From germline, CDR1 is SEHNR and CDR2 FQNEAQ (reference sequence). With V trimmed by 2 bases and J by 3 bases, 6 bases remained unmatched. The CDR3 extends over 16 amino acids. The CDR3 bases are TGTGCCAGCAGCTTAAATCGACAGGGTTCTAATGAAAAACTGTTTTTT. The encoded protein is CASSLNRQGSNEKLFF.

V and J are TRBV4-3 and TRBJ2-1, with D possibly matching TRBD1 (5 bases). The V gene's germline CDR1 is LGHNA and CDR2 YSLEER. Trimming took off 0 bases at V and 0 bases at J, with 12 bases between the two ends. CDR3 length: 17 residues. The DNA of the CDR3 is TGCGCCAGCAGCCAAGATCATCAGGGTAGCTCCTACAATGAGCAGTTCTTC. Its translation is CASSQDHQGSSYNEQFF.

The chain is built from TRBV5-4 and TRBJ2-5; 10 bases agree with TRBD1. V lost 4 bases, J lost 4 bases, and 10 bases stayed unmatched. Germline V gene data show CDR1 as SGHNT and CDR2 as YYREEE (reference sequence). CDR3 length: 16 residues. CDR3 nucleotide sequence: TGTGCCAGCAGCATATCGGACAGGGGGACGGCAGAGACCCAGTACTTC. It encodes CASSISDRGTAETQYF.

V and J are TRBV7-8 and TRBJ1-4, with TRBD1 identical over 7 bases. Germline CDR1 is SGHVS and CDR2 is FQNEAQ. This CDR3 has 16 amino acids. The V segment lost 1 base and the J segment 10 bases; nucleotides outside the gene matches: 12. The CDR3 spells CASSLEDRPGIGKLFF. DNA for the CDR3: TGTGCCAGCAGCTTAGAGGACAGGCCGGGGATCGGAAAACTGTTTTTT. The variable domain in full, completed from reference TRBV7-8 and TRBJ1-4, reads GAGVSQSPRYKVAKRGQDVALRCDPISGHVSLFWYQQALGQGPEFLTYFQNEAQLDKSGLPSDRFFAERPEGSVSTLKIQRTQQEDSAVYLCASSLEDRPGIGKLFFGSGTQLSVL.

As regards this clone: A much more abundant neighbour one base away suggests this may be a read error. The rearrangement uses TRBV5-1 and TRBJ2-7; D unclear. Germline V lookup: CDR1 SGHRS, CDR2 YFSETQ. The CDR3 has 12 amino acids. V lost 3 bases to trimming and J lost 0 bases, with 4 bases between them. The CDR3: CASSSSSYEQYF. The CDR3 bases are TGCGCCAGCAGCTCCAGCTCCTACGAGCAGTACTTC.

The gene calls are TRBV7-9 and TRBJ2-3; 7 bases match TRBD1. This CDR3 has 15 amino acids. Trimming took 4 bases from V and 6 from J; bases not matched to a gene: 10. Germline V lookup: CDR1 SEHNR, CDR2 FQNEAQ (reference sequence). CDR3 nucleotide sequence: TGTGCCAGCAGCTCCCGCTCACAGGGGCGGGATACGCAGTATTTT. This sequence encodes CASSSRSQGRDTQYF.

The rearrangement links TRBV25-1 to TRBJ1-4; the D is unclear. The V end was cut by 5 bases, the J end by 8 bases, with 9 bases between. The CDR3 length is 12 residues. Germline-derived CDR1 and CDR2 are MGHDK and SYGVNS. CDR3 amino acids: CASSPPGEKLFF. Here the CDR3 DNA reads TGTGCCAGCAGTCCCCCGGGAGAAAAACTGTTTTTT. The entire variable domain, with the rest obtained from reference TRBV25-1 and TRBJ1-4, is as follows: EADIYQTPRYLVIGTGKKITLECSQTMGHDKMYWYQQDPGMELHLIHYSYGVNSTEKGDLSSESTVSRIRTEHFPLTLESARPSHTSQYLCASSPPGEKLFFGSGTQLSVL.

The CDR3 DNA reads TGTGCCAGCAGTTTATCAAGGGTGGTCAGTTCGGGGGGCTACACCTTC. This codes for CASSLSRVVSSGGYTF. The V gene is TRBV27, the J gene TRBJ1-2; D unresolved. Germline CDR1 MNHEY, CDR2 SMNVEV (reference sequence). V was trimmed by 0 bases and J by 8 bases, leaving 19 bases between them. This CDR3 comprises 16 residues.

The V and J genes are TRBV4-2 and TRBJ2-3, with 8 bases fitting TRBD1. Germline-derived CDR1 and CDR2 are LGHNA and YNFKEQ. The J segment lost 0 bases and the V segment lost 5 bases, leaving 7 bases of the junction unmatched. The CDR3 sequence is 16 residues long. The CDR3 DNA is TGTGCCAGCAGCATCGGACAGGGTACTAGCACAGATACGCAGTATTTT. Its translation: CASSIGQGTSTDTQYF.

The rearrangement links TRBV7-8 to TRBJ2-2; D is perhaps TRBD1 (5 bases). The CDR3 totals 15 residues. Trimming shortened V by 2 bases and J by 5 bases, and 12 bases separated the two germline ends. Germline V gene lookup returns CDR1 SGHVS and CDR2 FQNEAQ. CDR3 DNA: TGTGCCAGCAGCTTACGTACAGGTGCTACCGGGGAGCTGTTTTTT. It yields the protein CASSLRTGATGELFF.

This rearrangement joins TRBV9 to TRBJ2-1; 10 bases line up with TRBD2. The CDR3 runs 15 residues. Germline values: CDR1 SGDLS, CDR2 YYNGEE. V was clipped by 3 bases and J by 4 bases; unmatched bases: 4. The CDR3 nucleotides read TGTGCCAGCAGCGCCAGCGGGGGGGTATACAATGAGCAGTTCTTC. Translation gives CASSASGGVYNEQFF.

V is TRBV19 and J is TRBJ1-2; 9 bases map to TRBD1. The trim removed 6 bases at V and 6 bases at J, leaving 8 bases unmatched. Germline CDR1 is LNHDA and CDR2 is SQIVND (reference sequence). The CDR3 has 14 residues. This CDR3 reads CASSRLQGADGYTF. In DNA form, the CDR3 reads TGTGCCAGTAGCCGACTACAGGGGGCGGATGGCTACACCTTC.